One and the same sample provided the 28 T cell receptor beta chains below, sequenced in a study of graft-versus-host responses after intestinal transplantation. Antigens of these TCRs are unknown. Using immunoSEQ multiplex PCR, the repertoire was profiled, and TCRdb retains in-frame clones only, with some absent. Of tens of thousands of clones in the sample, 95% were seen once. The sample here was unstimulated CD8+ T cells sorted from spleen or lymph node cells, taken before transplant. The receptors derive from a human donor who was the organ donor for an intestinal transplant.

V gene TRBV28 combines with J gene TRBJ2-6; tentatively, D is TRBD1 (6 bases). This CDR3 has 15 amino acids. Trimming took off 1 base at V and 3 bases at J, with 7 bases between the two ends. Germline CDR1 is MDHEN and CDR2 is SYDVKM. The CDR3, as DNA: TGTGCCAGCAGTTTATACAGGGTTGGGGCCAACGTCCTGACTTTC. Translating it yields CASSLYRVGANVLTF.

The chain uses TRBV11-2 and TRBJ2-7; 8 bases are shared with TRBD2. Losses at the gene ends were 3 bases for V and 2 bases for J; bases not matched to a gene: 6. CDR3 length equals 15 residues. Germline CDR1 SGHAT, CDR2 FQNNGV. CDR3 protein: CASSFGGDGAYEQYF. CDR3 nucleotides: TGTGCCAGCAGCTTCGGGGGGGACGGCGCCTACGAGCAGTACTTC.

The chain couples TRBV6-7 to TRBJ1-1; D uncertain. TRBV6-7 is reported as an ORF; its role is uncertain. Trimming removed 0 bases from V and 4 bases from J, with 15 bases in between. This CDR3 region has 16 residues. The CDR3 DNA reads TGTGCCAGCAGTTACTCGTTTCCCCTTGTCTCCACTGAAGCTTTCTTT. It translates to CASSYSFPLVSTEAFF.

CDR3 nucleotides: TGTGCCATTCGGAGACTAGCGGGGGTTCTTTACCAAGAGACCCAGTACTTC. It translates to CAIRRLAGVLYQETQYF. This sequence joins TRBV7-9 and TRBJ2-5; 12 bases fit TRBD2. CDR1 and CDR2 from the germline V gene are SEHNR and FQNEAQ (reference sequence). The V and J ends lost 10 bases and 0 bases, in that order; junction bases with no gene match: 12. The CDR3 sequence is 17 residues long.

The rearrangement links TRBV11-3 to TRBJ1-1; perhaps TRBD1 as D (6 bases). CDR1 and CDR2 (germline): SGHNT, YENEEA. The CDR3 has 13 residues. Trimming cost V 7 bases and J 2 bases, with 11 bases left between them. CDR3 amino acids: CASIARGNTEAFF. The CDR3 DNA follows: TGTGCCAGCATTGCCAGGGGCAACACTGAAGCTTTCTTT.

CDR3: CASSGQLDYGYTF. The CDR3 bases are TGTGCCAGCAGCGGACAGCTCGATTATGGCTACACCTTC. The V gene is TRBV25-1, the J gene TRBJ1-2; tentative D call: TRBD1 (6 bases). Germline assignment: CDR1 MGHDK and CDR2 SYGVNS. Deletions cut 6 bases from V and 5 bases from J, with 13 bases between. CDR3 length: 13 amino acids.

V gene TRBV28 combines with J gene TRBJ2-7; a weak D match, TRBD1 (5 bases). V was trimmed by 7 bases and J by 2 bases, leaving 9 bases between them. The CDR3 has 12 residues. Germline CDR1 is MDHEN and CDR2 is SYDVKM. For the CDR3, the DNA is TGTGCCAGCAAAACGACAGCCTACGAGCAGTACTTC. Amino acid sequence: CASKTTAYEQYF.

The rearrangement links TRBV4-1 to TRBJ1-5; D not resolved. Trimming removed 4 bases at V and 1 base at J, with 11 bases between. Per the germline V gene, CDR1 is MGHRA and CDR2 is YSYEKL. The CDR3 loop spans 15 amino acids. Here the CDR3 reads CASSLLLGSNQPQHF. The CDR3 region has the DNA TGCGCCAGCAGCCTTCTGTTAGGGAGCAATCAGCCCCAGCATTTT.

The chain is built from TRBV11-3 and TRBJ2-1, with 10 positions matching TRBD2. The length of the CDR3 is 19 residues. V lost 5 bases and J lost 0; bases outside the gene matches: 13. Germline V gives CDR1 SGHNT, CDR2 YENEEA. As DNA, the CDR3 is TGTGCCAGCAGCCCCGGTCTAGCGGGGGCCGAGTACTCCTACAATGAGCAGTTCTTC. This sequence encodes CASSPGLAGAEYSYNEQFF.

The chain combines TRBV19 with TRBJ2-6; D is unresolved. Germline V gene sequence: CDR1 LNHDA, CDR2 SQIVND (reference sequence). V lost 7 bases to trimming and J lost 2 bases, with 9 bases between them. This CDR3 region has 14 residues. The CDR3 region has the DNA TGTGCCAGTACACCGGAGCCTGGGGCCAACGTCCTGACTTTC. Translating it yields CASTPEPGANVLTF.

The chain has TRBV4-1 and TRBJ2-7; 10 nucleotides line up with TRBD2. This CDR3 has 15 residues. The germline CDR1 and CDR2 sequences are MGHRA and YSYEKL. The trim removed 1 base at V and 2 bases at J, leaving 2 bases unmatched. The DNA of the CDR3 is TGCGCCAGCAGCCAAGTAGCGGGGGGTGCCTACGAGCAGTACTTC. Translated: CASSQVAGGAYEQYF.

The chain employs TRBV27 and TRBJ2-3, with D uncertain. V dropped 2 bases and J dropped 0 bases, with 9 bases sitting between them. Looked up from germline, CDR1 is MNHEY and CDR2 is SMNVEV (reference sequence). The CDR3 is 15 amino acids. The CDR3 DNA follows: TGTGCCAGCAGTTTAGGTACAACTAGCACAGATACGCAGTATTTT. Its protein product is CASSLGTTSTDTQYF.

This rearrangement joins TRBV27 to TRBJ1-5, with D uncertain. Germline V gene sequence: CDR1 MNHEY, CDR2 SMNVEV (reference sequence). V was trimmed by 6 bases and J by 6 bases, leaving 12 bases between them. CDR3 length: 13 residues. DNA for the CDR3: TGTGCCAGCAGCCAAGGTCGGGGTCAGCCCCAGCATTTT. Amino acid sequence: CASSQGRGQPQHF.

V gene TRBV7-9 combines with J gene TRBJ2-2, with D tentatively TRBD2 (6 bases). The germline V gene encodes CDR1 SEHNR and CDR2 FQNEAQ (reference sequence). Between the trimmed V and J ends, which lost 1 base and 6 bases, there was a span of 9 bases. The CDR3 is 14 residues long. The CDR3 region has the DNA TGTGCCAGCAGCTTAGTCTCGGGAGCCGGGGAGCTGTTTTTT. It yields the protein CASSLVSGAGELFF.

J is TRBJ2-7 and V is TRBV27; 12 bases agree with TRBD2. V was pared by 6 bases and J by 4 bases, with 1 base of the junction left unmatched. This CDR3 comprises 13 residues. Germline assignment: CDR1 MNHEY and CDR2 SMNVEV (reference sequence). CDR3 in amino acids: CASRLAGGYEQYF. CDR3 nucleotide sequence: TGTGCCAGCAGACTAGCGGGGGGTTACGAGCAGTACTTC.

J is TRBJ1-1 and V is TRBV4-1; 12 bases map to TRBD1. J lost 4 bases, V lost 0 bases, and 12 bases had no gene match. The germline V gene encodes CDR1 MGHRA and CDR2 YSYEKL. CDR3 size: 19 residues. This CDR3 reads CASSQDSSGQGAVGTEAFF. The DNA for the CDR3 is TGCGCCAGCAGCCAAGATTCATCGGGACAGGGGGCGGTTGGCACTGAAGCTTTCTTT.

This sequence joins TRBV15 and TRBJ2-2; 7 bases align to TRBD1. Per germline, CDR1 LNHNV and CDR2 YYDKDF (reference sequence). The CDR3 loop spans 17 amino acids. Trimming removed 11 bases from V and 3 bases from J; junction bases left unmatched: 18. The CDR3, as DNA: TGTGCCGTACAGCTCCCAACCAGGGGGTCGGACACCGGGGAGCTGTTTTTT. Residues: CAVQLPTRGSDTGELFF.

V and J are TRBV25-1 and TRBJ1-2, with 8 bases that match TRBD1. After removal of 6 bases from V and 3 bases from J, the junction contained 0 bases not matched to a gene. This CDR3 spans 12 amino acids. Germline CDR1 MGHDK, CDR2 SYGVNS. CDR3 sequence (DNA): TGTGCCAGCAGGGACAGGGACTATGGCTACACCTTC. Its protein product is CASRDRDYGYTF.

This chain joins TRBV11-3 and TRBJ2-3; D is ambiguous. The CDR3 runs 13 residues. V lost 0 bases, J lost 4 bases, and 5 bases lay in between. Per germline, CDR1 SGHNT and CDR2 YENEEA. The CDR3 DNA is TGTGCCAGCAGCTTAGATTTATCAGATACGCAGTATTTT. Translated: CASSLDLSDTQYF.

This clone was seen a single time. V gene TRBV7-2 combines with J gene TRBJ2-3, with 11 bases matching TRBD2. The CDR3 spans 14 residues. Germline loops: CDR1 SGHTA, CDR2 FQGNSA. V shed 10 bases, J shed 2 bases, and the junction held 5 bases outside the gene matches. The DNA of the CDR3 is TGTGCCAATAGCGGGGGGGCCTCCACAGATACGCAGTATTTT. It translates to CANSGGASTDTQYF. Complete variable domain (other parts from reference TRBV7-2 and TRBJ2-3): GAGVSQSPSNKVTEKGKDVELRCDPISGHTALYWYRQSLGQGLEFLIYFQGNSAPDKSGLPSDRFSAERTGGSVSTLTIQRTQQEDSAVYLCANSGGASTDTQYFGPGTRLTVL.

The chain couples TRBV28 to TRBJ1-1; possibly TRBD1 for D (6 bases). V was cut by 5 bases and J by 3 bases, with 16 bases left in between. From germline, CDR1 is MDHEN and CDR2 SYDVKM. The CDR3 runs to 15 residues. The CDR3 spells CASSPNGGGHTEAFF. The CDR3 DNA reads as TGTGCCAGCAGTCCAAATGGGGGGGGCCACACTGAAGCTTTCTTT.

Only one count was recorded for this clone. The J gene is TRBJ1-2, the V gene TRBV28, with 9 bases fitting TRBD1. The CDR3 is made up of 16 amino acids. The trim removed 6 bases at V and 6 bases at J, leaving 14 bases unmatched. Germline V gene sequence: CDR1 MDHEN, CDR2 SYDVKM. CDR3 DNA: TGTGCCAGCAGCCGCCGGACAGGGGCTGTCGGCGATGGCTACACCTTC. Translating it yields CASSRRTGAVGDGYTF.

CDR3 protein: CASSLSSPSAPKPYEQYF. The CDR3 DNA follows: TGTGCCAGCAGTTTATCCTCCCCTAGCGCTCCGAAACCCTACGAGCAGTACTTC. J is TRBJ2-7 and V is TRBV27; the D gene is possibly TRBD2 (6 bases). The CDR3 is 18 amino acids. Germline V gene sequence: CDR1 MNHEY, CDR2 SMNVEV (reference sequence). Between the trimmed V and J ends, which lost 0 bases and 2 bases, there was a span of 20 bases.

The rearrangement links TRBV11-2 to TRBJ2-7; D is undetermined. CDR1 is SGHAT and CDR2 is FQNNGV in the germline V gene. Trimming took 1 base from V and 7 from J, leaving 17 bases between them. This CDR3 comprises 15 residues. CDR3 nucleotide sequence: TGTGCCAGCAGCTTAGGAGGACCTATCGATCCAGAGCAGTACTTC. Protein product: CASSLGGPIDPEQYF.

V usage is TRBV7-6 and J usage is TRBJ1-2; tentatively, D is TRBD1 (6 bases). The CDR3 has 13 amino acids. Trimming removed 2 bases at V and 4 bases at J, with 8 bases between. CDR1 is SGHVS, CDR2 FNYEAQ, per germline. CDR3 amino acids: CASSLTGTYGYTF. CDR3 in DNA: TGTGCCAGCAGCTTAACAGGGACCTATGGCTACACCTTC.

The rearrangement uses TRBV4-3 and TRBJ2-7; 7 bases line up with TRBD2. Germline V gene lookup returns CDR1 LGHNA and CDR2 YSLEER. J gave up 2 bases and V 0 bases, and 4 bases lay outside the gene matches. CDR3 length: 15 amino acids. The CDR3 protein is CASSQDESGAYEQYF. The CDR3 coding sequence is TGCGCCAGCAGCCAAGACGAGAGCGGGGCCTACGAGCAGTACTTC.

The V call is TRBV7-9, the J call TRBJ1-2; weak D call: TRBD1 (5 bases). The CDR3 spans 14 residues. V shed 5 bases and J shed 3 bases, with 13 bases lying between them. Germline lookup yields CDR1 SEHNR and CDR2 FQNEAQ (reference sequence). The CDR3 loop is CASSDRDNDYGYTF. DNA for the CDR3: TGTGCCAGCAGCGACAGAGACAACGACTATGGCTACACCTTC.

The chain links TRBV7-9 to TRBJ1-2; 9 bases align to TRBD1. V trimming: 5 bases; J trimming: 8 bases; junction bases outside the gene matches: 18. CDR3 size: 17 residues. Germline V gives CDR1 SEHNR, CDR2 FQNEAQ (reference sequence). The CDR3 protein is CASSPGQGGPILWGYTF. DNA for the CDR3: TGTGCCAGCAGCCCGGGACAGGGAGGACCCATTTTATGGGGCTACACCTTC.